Given below is one T cell receptor beta chain in context. Authors' data handling: Reference gene primer amplification yielded estimated nucleated cell counts. Profiling relied on immunoSEQ multiplex PCR, and the TCRdb table lists in-frame clones only, not all of them. That table gives V, J and clone size, and the DNA gave D and trimming. The data hold about 110,000 clones, with approximately 83% observed a single time. V dropped 0 bases and J dropped 4 bases, with 15 bases sitting between them. CDR1 is SGDLS, CDR2 YYNGEE, per germline. The CDR3 spans 16 residues. This record comes from a study of blood T cell repertoires in COVID-19. Across the study: Sample material is recorded as cDNA or gDNA derived from T cells, B-cell-depleted T cells, or PBMCs.

The genes are TRBV9 and TRBJ2-3, with a weak D call TRBD1 (6 bases). The material sequenced was peripheral blood. This TCR was recovered from a man aged 45 to 65 with acute or convalescent COVID-19. CDR3 coding DNA: TGTGCCAGCAGCGTAGCGGCTGGACAGCAGTCAGATACGCAGTATTTT. It specifies CASSVAAGQQSDTQYF. Full variable domain (outside the CDR3, taken from reference TRBV9 and TRBJ2-3): DSGVTQTPKHLITATGQRVTLRCSPRSGDLSVYWYQQSLDQGLQFLIQYYNGEERAKGNILERFSAQQFPDLHSELNLSSLELGDSALYFCASSVAAGQQSDTQYFGPGTRLTVL.